These 8 T cell receptor beta chains share one sample of origin, sequenced in a study of tumor and adjacent non-tumor tissue in lung cancer. RNA was extracted from bulk tissue without any cell sorting. TCRbeta libraries were built with three rounds of nested PCR, modified from ARM-PCR. Via MiXCR, TCRdb re-called the multiplex PCR reads, giving one row per CDR3 protein. The sample contains about 75,000 distinct CDR3 sequences, more than 60% of which appear only once. The sample was lung tumor tissue. These TCRs come from a woman aged 50 to 60 with non-small cell lung cancer.

Judged by abundance, this clonotype is medium-sized (0.01 to 0.1%). The chain links TRBV29-1 to TRBJ2-7; D may correspond to TRBD1 or TRBD2 (5 bases each). Per the germline V gene, CDR1 is SQVTM and CDR2 is ANQGSEA. The germline V and J ends were trimmed by 5 bases and 2 bases, with 13 bases remaining between them. This CDR3 comprises 13 residues. CDR3 loop: CSVSRDPTYEQYF. CDR3 nucleotide sequence: TGCAGCGTTTCCAGGGACCCCACCTACGAGCAGTACTTC.

This clonotype came up many times. The chain combines TRBV4-1 with TRBJ2-7; possible D gene TRBD2, 6 bases. There are 16 residues in the CDR3. Looked up from germline, CDR1 is MGHRA and CDR2 is YSYEKL. The V end was cut by 6 bases, the J end by 4 bases, with 22 bases between. The CDR3 DNA reads as TGCGCCAGCAGTCCCCGGGGCGGGAAAAAGGAATACGAGCAGTACTTC. This encodes CASSPRGGKKEYEQYF.

The table lists this clonotype with a count of one. V and J are TRBV5-4 and TRBJ2-7; D perhaps matches TRBD2 (6 bases). This CDR3 is built from 13 residues. Germline V gives CDR1 SGHNT, CDR2 YYREEE (reference sequence). Trimming removed 8 bases at V and 8 bases at J, with 20 bases between. CDR3: CASSLTSNNKQYF. The DNA for the CDR3 is TGTGCCAGTAGTTTGACTAGTAACAACAAGCAGTACTTC.

To note about this clonotype: The conserved phenylalanine or tryptophan normally closing the CDR3 is absent here, so this likely arose from a read error. It is unclear where the CDR3 begins or ends on the DNA, so no DNA is shown, and the CDR3 is as TCRdb lists it. The chain has TRBV10-1 and TRBJ2-2. The V gene's germline CDR1 is WNHNN and CDR2 SYGVQD (reference sequence). The CDR3 adds up to 13 amino acids, both ends counted. The CDR3 reads CASSASITGEPFS.

As for this clonotype: A junction boundary mismatches the germline segment, possibly from a read error. V usage is TRBV12-3 or TRBV12-4 and J usage is TRBJ1-5; no firm D call. This CDR3 has 16 amino acids. CDR3 sequence reads: CTSRRTGSIGNRPQHF. The DNA of the CDR3 is TGTACCAGCAGAAGGACGGGGTCTATAGGCAATCGGCCCCAGCATTTT.

Comment on this clonotype: Since a much larger clone is just one base distant, this may be a read error. The rearrangement uses TRBV30 and TRBJ1-6; TRBD1 matches at 7 bases. V dropped 6 bases and J dropped 6; count of bases not matched to a gene: 5. Germline lookup yields CDR1 GTSNPN and CDR2 SVGIG (reference sequence). The CDR3 totals 13 residues. CDR3: CACTGECNSPLHF. CDR3 coding DNA: TGTGCCTGCACAGGGGAGTGTAATTCACCCCTCCACTTT.

About this clonotype itself: It may be a read error: a sequence one base away is much more abundant. The chain links TRBV6-1 to TRBJ2-7, with 10 positions matching TRBD1. The length of the CDR3 is 16 residues. Germline lookup yields CDR1 MNHNS and CDR2 SASEGT. This CDR3 is CAGSGQGGHDGGEQYF. As DNA, the CDR3 is TGTGCCGGCAGTGGACAGGGGGGACACGACGGGGGCGAGCAGTACTTC.

Turning to this clonotype: A much larger clone is a single base away; this may be a read error. The rearrangement uses TRBV5-1 and TRBJ1-3, with D perhaps matching TRBD1 (6 bases). The CDR3 is made up of 16 amino acids. The germline V gene has CDR1 SGHRS and CDR2 YFSETQ. The CDR3 bases are TGCGCCAGCAGCGAACAGGGCCCTCTCTCTGGAAGCACCATATATTTT. Amino acid sequence: CASSEQGPLSGSTIYF. Filled out from reference TRBV5-1 and TRBJ1-3, the complete variable domain reads KAGVTQTPRYLIKTRGQQVTLSCSPISGHRSVSWYQQTPGQGLQFLFEYFSETQRNKGNFPGRFSGRQFSNSRSEMNVSTLELGDSALYLCASSEQGPLSGSTIYFGEGSWLTVV.